This T cell receptor beta chain comes out of a study of T cell changes during pregnancy in multiple sclerosis. The CDR3 extends over 14 amino acids. The V and J ends lost 4 bases and 1 base respectively, with 12 bases between them. Germline assignment: CDR1 SGHRS and CDR2 YFSETQ. Sequencing was performed with immunoSEQ multiplex PCR; in TCRdb, only in-frame clones are kept and a portion is missing. Counted here are about 73,000 clones, approximately 92% occurring once; the ten biggest clones make up over 2.5%. Sequencing was performed on peripheral blood, taken in the third trimester of pregnancy. This sequence joins TRBV5-1 and TRBJ2-7; D remains ambiguous. This sequence originates from a female donor in good health, enrolled as a control in a pregnancy study. Written as DNA, the CDR3 is TGCGCCAGCAGCCTAGGTGACGAATCCTACGAGCAGTACTTC. The encoded protein is CASSLGDESYEQYF.